What follows are 28 T cell receptor beta chains derived from one specimen sequenced in a study of regulatory T cells in long-lasting Graves disease. Assembly of TCR beta libraries relied on iRepertoire HTBI primers together with Arm-PCR of CDR3 regions. MiXCR, applied by TCRdb to the multiplex PCR reads, yields one record per CDR3 protein. The table records about 530,000 distinct CDR3 sequences, about 16% of them present only once. The time point: newly diagnosed GD, antithyroid drugs for less than 3 months. Researchers made the TCR library from RNA that was extracted from PBMCs. The same data also went into a second study, on T cells in Graves' hyperthyroidism and ophthalmopathy.

The specimen was peripheral blood mononuclear cells (PBMCs), collected at new diagnosis, from a patient treated with antithyroid drugs. These receptor sequences come from a woman between 40 and 65 years old with Graves disease.

The chain joins TRBV20-1 to TRBJ2-3, with D hard to call. CDR3 length: 13 amino acids. CDR1 and CDR2 from the germline V gene are DFQATT and SNEGSKA (reference sequence). V was trimmed by 6 bases and J by 4 bases, leaving 14 bases between them. CDR3 in DNA: TGCAGTGCCGGCTCCGTGTCCCCAGATACGCAGTATTTT. As protein: CSAGSVSPDTQYF.

This clonotype occurred a few times. The rearrangement links TRBV7-8 to TRBJ1-6; maybe TRBD1 (5 bases). CDR1 and CDR2 from the germline V gene are SGHVS and FQNEAQ. This CDR3 region has 16 residues. V was cut by 2 bases and J by 9 bases, with 17 bases left in between. CDR3 sequence (DNA): TGTGCCAGCAGCTTACCCGCGGCAGGGTCGAGTTCACCCCTCCACTTT. Protein product: CASSLPAAGSSSPLHF.

The table lists this clonotype with many counts. The CDR3 nucleotides are TGCAGTGCTAGAGTCGGACAGGGGGATACGCAGTATTTT. This gives the protein CSARVGQGDTQYF. The chain uses TRBV20-1 and TRBJ2-3; TRBD1 matches 9 bases. Trimming at V came to 1 base and at J to 6 bases, leaving 2 bases not matched to a gene. Germline V CDR1 and CDR2: DFQATT, SNEGSKA (reference sequence). This CDR3 comprises 13 residues.

The CDR3 is CACRGALSNQPQHF. CDR3 nucleotides: TGTGCCTGTCGCGGGGCCCTTAGCAATCAGCCCCAGCATTTT. This sequence joins TRBV28 and TRBJ1-5, with a weak D call TRBD1 (5 bases). V was clipped by 11 bases and J by 0 bases, with 14 bases between them. CDR1 is MDHEN, CDR2 SYDVKM, per germline. CDR3 length: 14 amino acids.

The chain carries TRBV10-3 and TRBJ2-5; D not resolved. The CDR3 consists of 14 residues. V was clipped by 0 bases and J by 1 base, with 6 bases between them. Germline loops: CDR1 ENHRY, CDR2 SYGVKD. The CDR3: CAISESGTQETQYF. CDR3 DNA: TGTGCCATCAGTGAGTCCGGAACCCAAGAGACCCAGTACTTC.

This clonotype showed up just a few times. The J gene is TRBJ1-1, the V gene TRBV25-1, with D hard to call. Deletions cut 0 bases from V and 5 bases from J, with 16 bases between. This CDR3 comprises 16 residues. Germline assignment: CDR1 MGHDK and CDR2 SYGVNS. CDR3 in DNA: TGTGCCAGCAGTGAATATGGACCGGAGGGAGGGACTGAAGCTTTCTTT. Translating gives CASSEYGPEGGTEAFF.

The chain combines TRBV6-5 with TRBJ1-4; D unclear. CDR1 and CDR2 from the germline V gene are MNHEY and SVGAGI. This CDR3 is 18 amino acids long. V was trimmed by 0 bases and J by 8 bases, leaving 22 bases between them. The CDR3 protein is CASSYSEGRPTTWEKLFF. CDR3 DNA sequence: TGTGCCAGCAGTTACTCGGAGGGCCGGCCCACTACTTGGGAAAAACTGTTTTTT.

This clonotype was detected a few times. The chain uses TRBV3-1 and TRBJ2-5, with 7 bases identical to TRBD1. Trimming took 5 bases from V and 2 from J; bases not matched to a gene: 8. The V gene's germline CDR1 is LGHDT and CDR2 YNNKEL (reference sequence). The CDR3 covers 15 residues. The CDR3 spells CASSTYKGQQETQYF. The DNA of the CDR3 is TGTGCCAGCAGCACATACAAGGGACAGCAAGAGACCCAGTACTTC.

In its sample, this clonotype was seen many times. The V and J genes are TRBV6-1 and TRBJ1-4; 8 bases are a match to TRBD1. The germline V gene has CDR1 MNHNS and CDR2 SASEGT. Germline trimming cut 4 bases from V and 7 bases from J; bases unmatched to any gene: 2. This CDR3 is 13 amino acids long. CDR3 protein: CASSADRGEKLFF. CDR3 in DNA: TGTGCCAGCAGTGCCGACAGGGGTGAAAAACTGTTTTTT.

This clonotype was detected ten times or more. The genes are TRBV28 and TRBJ2-2; tentative D call: TRBD2 (7 bases). The CDR3 totals 15 residues. V was clipped by 3 bases and J by 2 bases, with 10 bases between them. Per the germline V gene, CDR1 is MDHEN and CDR2 is SYDVKM. The CDR3: CASSLAGANTGELFF. The CDR3 DNA reads as TGTGCCAGCAGTTTGGCGGGGGCCAACACCGGGGAGCTGTTTTTT.

This clonotype was detected a few times. The gene calls are TRBV5-4 and TRBJ2-1; 11 bases agree with TRBD2. This CDR3 comprises 15 residues. Losses at the gene ends were 3 bases for V and 9 bases for J; bases not matched to a gene: 8. The germline gives CDR1 SGHNT, CDR2 YYREEE (reference sequence). The CDR3 reads CASSSGTSGPPEQFF. For the CDR3, the DNA is TGTGCCAGCAGCTCCGGGACTAGCGGACCTCCTGAGCAGTTCTTC.

This clonotype was observed a handful of times. V usage is TRBV7-9 and J usage is TRBJ2-1; TRBD1 aligns across 7 bases. V gave up 6 bases and J gave up 3 bases; unmatched junction bases: 5. CDR1 is SEHNR and CDR2 is FQNEAQ in the germline V gene (reference sequence). The CDR3 consists of 14 residues. The CDR3 sequence is CASRAGTVYNEQFF. CDR3 nucleotides: TGTGCCAGCAGGGCCGGGACAGTCTACAATGAGCAGTTCTTC.

The rearrangement links TRBV19 to TRBJ2-5; 9 bases align to TRBD2. This CDR3 is 14 amino acids long. The ends lost 1 base at V and 3 bases at J; junction bases unmatched: 0. The V gene's germline CDR1 is LNHDA and CDR2 SQIVND (reference sequence). This CDR3 reads CASSIVAGEETQYF. In nucleotides, the CDR3 is TGTGCCAGTAGTATAGTAGCGGGGGAAGAGACCCAGTACTTC. Full variable domain (rest looked up from reference TRBV19 and TRBJ2-5): DGGITQSPKYLFRKEGQNVTLSCEQNLNHDAMYWYRQDPGQGLRLIYYSQIVNDFQKGDIAEGYSVSREKKESFPLTVTSAQKNPTAFYLCASSIVAGEETQYFGPGTRLLVL.

This clonotype was counted between two and nine times. The chain has TRBV20-1 and TRBJ1-6; possible D gene TRBD1, 6 bases. The CDR3 has 17 amino acids. V gave up 3 bases and J gave up 0 bases, with 15 bases separating them. The germline CDR1 and CDR2 sequences are DFQATT and SNEGSKA (reference sequence). CDR3 residues: CSARSTGIDSYNSPLHF. CDR3 coding DNA: TGCAGTGCTAGGTCTACAGGGATCGACTCCTATAATTCACCCCTCCACTTT.

This clonotype turned up a few times. The V gene is TRBV4-1, the J gene TRBJ2-1; D is ambiguous. TRBJ2-5 matches the DNA end more closely, so the J call is doubtful. CDR3 length equals 13 residues. Germline lookup yields CDR1 MGHRA and CDR2 YSYEKL. The DNA for the CDR3 is TGCGCCAGCAGCCAAGGACCCCTAGAGACCCAGTACTTC. It specifies CASSQGPLETQYF.

This clonotype was found a few times. The chain couples TRBV12-3 or TRBV12-4 to TRBJ1-5, with D perhaps matching TRBD1 (6 bases). Trimming removed 7 bases from V and 2 bases from J, with 12 bases in between. The CDR3 length is 14 residues. CDR3 residues: CASTQRGGNQPQHF. CDR3 DNA: TGTGCCAGCACTCAAAGGGGGGGCAATCAGCCCCAGCATTTT.

This clonotype showed up many times. This chain joins TRBV11-3 and TRBJ2-5; D is possibly TRBD2 (6 bases). V lost 3 bases and J 5 bases, leaving 13 bases between the germline ends. CDR1 and CDR2 (germline): SGHNT, YENEEA. The CDR3 spans 14 residues. As DNA, the CDR3 is TGTGCCAGCAGCTTCGTGGGGGGTGGGGAGACCCAGTACTTC. Amino acid sequence: CASSFVGGGETQYF.

CDR3 in DNA: TGCAGCGTTGAGCAGGGGTCTCCCGGGGAGACCCAGTACTTC. Its translation is CSVEQGSPGETQYF. The chain combines TRBV29-1 with TRBJ2-5; D possibly corresponds to TRBD1 (6 bases). The germline CDR1 and CDR2 sequences are SQVTM and ANQGSEA. The CDR3 spans 14 residues. V was clipped by 3 bases and J by 5 bases, with 16 bases between them.

This clonotype was recorded a few times. V usage is TRBV3-1 and J usage is TRBJ2-1, with D hard to call. The V and J ends lost 6 bases and 0 bases respectively, with 9 bases between them. The CDR3 consists of 14 residues. Per the germline V gene, CDR1 is LGHDT and CDR2 is YNNKEL (reference sequence). The chain's CDR3 is CASRWSSSYNEQFF. CDR3 sequence (DNA): TGTGCCAGCAGGTGGTCCAGCTCCTACAATGAGCAGTTCTTC.

This clonotype has ten or more counts. The rearrangement joins TRBV2 to TRBJ2-6; possibly TRBD1 or TRBD2 for D (5 bases each). The germline V gene has CDR1 SNHLY and CDR2 FYNNEI. V lost 8 bases and J lost 0, with 17 bases in between. This CDR3 comprises 17 residues. The CDR3 here is CASAGTPLISGANVLTF. CDR3 sequence (DNA): TGTGCCAGCGCCGGGACCCCGTTAATCTCTGGGGCCAACGTCCTGACTTTC.

The table lists this clonotype with a few counts. The chain carries TRBV29-1 and TRBJ2-7, with TRBD1 as a possible D gene (5 bases). V lost 5 bases, J lost 2 bases, and 10 bases lay in between. The V gene's germline CDR1 is SQVTM and CDR2 ANQGSEA. The CDR3 extends over 12 amino acids. CDR3 DNA sequence: TGCAGCGTTCATTCAGGGACCTACGAGCAGTACTTC. Translated: CSVHSGTYEQYF.

The V and J genes are TRBV16 and TRBJ2-3; perhaps TRBD1 as D (6 bases). Per the germline V gene, CDR1 is KGHSY and CDR2 is FQNENV. The V end was cut by 3 bases, the J end by 2 bases, with 9 bases between. The CDR3 is 14 amino acids. The CDR3 coding sequence is TGTGCCAGCAGCCAGGGGGCGAACACAGATACGCAGTATTTT. Its protein product is CASSQGANTDTQYF.

The chain links TRBV15 to TRBJ1-6; 10 bases are a match to TRBD1. The V gene's germline CDR1 is LNHNV and CDR2 YYDKDF (reference sequence). This CDR3 is built from 15 residues. With 3 bases clipped from V and 6 bases from J, the junction kept 2 bases outside the gene matches. The CDR3 spells CATSSGTGANSPLHF. CDR3 nucleotide sequence: TGTGCCACCAGCAGTGGGACAGGGGCTAATTCACCCCTCCACTTT.

The chain carries TRBV20-1 and TRBJ2-2; TRBD2 agrees at 11 bases. Germline CDR1 reads DFQATT; CDR2 reads SNEGSKA (reference sequence). The V gene end was trimmed by 1 base and the J gene end by 6 bases; junction bases not matched to a gene: 7. The CDR3 consists of 16 residues. CDR3 region: CSARVAGGPWAGELFF. As DNA, the CDR3 is TGCAGTGCTAGAGTAGCGGGGGGGCCTTGGGCCGGGGAGCTGTTTTTT.

This clonotype was seen only once. A read error may explain this, as a much larger clone is one base away. V is TRBV2 and J is TRBJ2-5; the match to TRBD2 covers 8 bases. TRBJ2-1 explains the end of the DNA better; the J call may be wrong. The germline V gene encodes CDR1 SNHLY and CDR2 FYNNEI. The CDR3 spans 15 residues. This CDR3 is CASTVGGVLRETQFF. CDR3 nucleotides: TGTGCCAGCACCGTCGGGGGGGTCCTCAGAGAGACCCAGTTCTTC.

This clonotype was counted between two and nine times. This chain links TRBV3-1 with TRBJ1-6, with D maybe TRBD1 (6 bases). The CDR3 runs 15 residues. Per germline, CDR1 LGHDT and CDR2 YNNKEL (reference sequence). Deletions cut 4 bases from V and 9 bases from J, with 16 bases between. The CDR3 loop is CASSLSTGPGSPLHF. For the CDR3, the DNA is TGTGCCAGCAGCCTTTCAACAGGGCCGGGTTCACCCCTCCACTTT.

In this sample, this clonotype turned up a few times. The chain joins TRBV20-1 to TRBJ1-6; 10 positions match TRBD1. The CDR3 contains 15 residues. The germline V gene encodes CDR1 DFQATT and CDR2 SNEGSKA (reference sequence). J gave up 1 base and V 3 bases, and 0 bases lay outside the gene matches. The CDR3 sequence: CSARDRGSYNSPLHF. The CDR3 nucleotides read TGCAGTGCTAGGGACAGGGGGTCCTATAATTCACCCCTCCACTTT.

V is TRBV7-9 and J is TRBJ1-1; the D is unclear. Deletions cut 6 bases from V and 7 bases from J, with 15 bases between. The germline gives CDR1 SEHNR, CDR2 FQNEAQ (reference sequence). The CDR3 runs 13 residues. CDR3 sequence: CASRPVLQIEAFF. The CDR3 region has the DNA TGTGCCAGCAGGCCCGTCTTACAGATTGAAGCTTTCTTT. The variable domain in full, with the rest retrieved from reference TRBV7-9 and TRBJ1-1, is DTGVSQNPRHKITKRGQNVTFRCDPISEHNRLYWYRQTLGQGPEFLTYFQNEAQLEKSRLLSDRFSAERPKGSFSTLEIQRTEQGDSAMYLCASRPVLQIEAFFGQGTRLTVV.